The rows below give T cell receptor beta chains drawn from one sample of a study of response to subunit inactivated influenza vaccine. Via MiXCR, TCRdb re-called the RT-PCR reads, giving one row per CDR3 protein. The top ten hold 6% to 8% of the sample, which has 650,000 to 800,000 distinct CDR3 sequences, around 14% seen once. The sequencing here drew on PBMCs from blood, taken 14 days before vaccination. All receptors derive from a man aged 50-60 years who received an inactivated influenza vaccine. Each CDR3 is given with its conserved first and last residue. A D gene is named only where the DNA matches it firmly. Clone size, where shown, is once, few, many, or a class for clones that have expanded.

-,few,TRBJ2-5,TRBV4-3,TGCGCCAGCAGCCAGACAGGGAGGGAGACCCAGTACTTC,CASSQTGRETQYF
-,-,TRBJ1-2,TRBV6-2/TRBV6-3,TGTGCCAGCAGTTACCCGCTCCCATTGACAGGAGCTAACTATGGCTACACCTTC,CASSYPLPLTGANYGYTF
TRBD2,-,TRBJ2-3,TRBV29-1,TGCAGCGTTAAGTCCGGGACTAGCGGGAGAGATACGCAGTATTTT,CSVKSGTSGRDTQYF
TRBD2,-,TRBJ2-1,TRBV6-2/TRBV6-3,TGTGCCAGCAGTTACCCGAGTGGGACTAGACAAATTCCTAACAATGAGCAGTTCTTC,CASSYPSGTRQIPNNEQFF
TRBD2,few,TRBJ2-3,TRBV4-2,TGTGCCAGCAGCCAAGATCGGGGCGGGGGGTTCCCAGATACGCAGTATTTT,CASSQDRGGGFPDTQYF
TRBD2,few,TRBJ2-7,TRBV18,TGTGCCAGCTCACGAGGACTAGCGGGACTCTACGAGCAGTACTTC,CASSRGLAGLYEQYF
-,few,TRBJ1-2,TRBV10-2,TGCGCCAGCAGTCCCGTGATGGGGGGGGGCGATGGCTACACCTTC,CASSPVMGGGDGYTF
TRBD1,few,TRBJ1-5,TRBV10-3,TGTGCCATCAGTGAGGACAGGGGCAGCAATCAGCCCCAGCATTTT,CAISEDRGSNQPQHF
-,many,TRBJ2-1,TRBV27,TGTGCCAGCAGTTTGGGGAGTGGGTGGTACAATGAGCAGTTCTTC,CASSLGSGWYNEQFF
-,-,TRBJ1-2,TRBV14,TGTGCCAGCAGCCAAGATTTACCGGGGAGCTATGGCTACACCTTC,CASSQDLPGSYGYTF
-,few,TRBJ2-2,TRBV15,TGTGCCACCAGCAGCAAGGGGCCCGGGGAGCTGTTTTTT,CATSSKGPGELFF
TRBD2,-,TRBJ2-1,TRBV20-1,TGCAGTGCTTCCGGGACTAGCGGGAGGAATGAGCAGTTCTTC,CSASGTSGRNEQFF
TRBD2,-,TRBJ2-1,TRBV4-3,TGCGCCAGCAGCCAAGATTACCTAGCGGGAATAGGCTCCTACAATGAGCAGTTCTTC,CASSQDYLAGIGSYNEQFF
-,few,TRBJ2-5,TRBV20-1,TGCAGTGCCGATGGGGGTGGCAGACAAGAGACCCAGTACTTC,CSADGGGRQETQYF
TRBD1,many,TRBJ2-7,TRBV12-3/TRBV12-4,TGTGCCAGCAGGGGACAGGCGAGCTCCTACGAGCAGTACTTC,CASRGQASSYEQYF
-,once,TRBJ2-5,TRBV19,TGTGCCAGTAGTATAGGAGGGGGGACAGAGACCCAGTACTTC,CASSIGGGTETQYF
TRBD2,few,TRBJ2-7,TRBV29-1,TGCAGCGGGGCGCGACTAGCGGGGGACGAGCAGTACTTC,CSGARLAGDEQYF
TRBD1,-,TRBJ2-1,TRBV3-1,TGTGCCAGCAGGACGGGACAGGGCAATGAGCAGTTCTTC,CASRTGQGNEQFF
-,-,TRBJ1-2,TRBV15,TGTGCCACATACTCAGCCTTCTATGGCTACACCTTC,CATYSAFYGYTF
TRBD2,many,TRBJ2-3,TRBV15,TGTGCCACCAGCAGAGATAGGTCCCGACTAGCGGGATTCACAGATACGCAGTATTTT,CATSRDRSRLAGFTDTQYF
-,many,TRBJ1-1,TRBV4-3,TGCGCCAGCAGCCGAGGGGACATAGTTATCACTGAAGCTTTCTTT,CASSRGDIVITEAFF
-,-,TRBJ1-4,TRBV11-2,TGTGCCAGCAGCGGCGGGGTAGGGGTGGGTGAAAAACTGTTTTTT,CASSGGVGVGEKLFF
-,once,TRBJ2-5,TRBV12-3/TRBV12-4,TGTGCCAGCAGTTTAGCGGGCAGGGGAGTGGGGGAGACCCAGTACTTC,CASSLAGRGVGETQYF
-,few,TRBJ1-5,TRBV28,TGTGCCAGCAGTTTCCCGGGGCGCAATCAGCCCCAGCATTTT,CASSFPGRNQPQHF
-,few,TRBJ2-3,TRBV5-6,TGTGCCAGCAGCCCCGGACACACAGATACGCAGTATTTT,CASSPGHTDTQYF
-,-,TRBJ1-4,TRBV12-3/TRBV12-4,TGTGCCAGCAGTCCCGGGGCCTATAATGAAAAACTGTTTTTT,CASSPGAYNEKLFF